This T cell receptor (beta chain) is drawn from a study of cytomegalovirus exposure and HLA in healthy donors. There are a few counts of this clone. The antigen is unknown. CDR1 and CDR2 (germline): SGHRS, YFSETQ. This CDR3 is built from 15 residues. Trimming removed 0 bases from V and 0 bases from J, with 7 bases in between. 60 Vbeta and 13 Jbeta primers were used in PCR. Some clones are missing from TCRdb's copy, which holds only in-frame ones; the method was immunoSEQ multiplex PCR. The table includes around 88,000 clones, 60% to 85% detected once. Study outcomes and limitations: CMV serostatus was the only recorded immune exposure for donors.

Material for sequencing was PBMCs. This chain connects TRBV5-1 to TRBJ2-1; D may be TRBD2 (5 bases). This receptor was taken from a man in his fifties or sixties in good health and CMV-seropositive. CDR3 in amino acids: CASSLVGSSYNEQFF. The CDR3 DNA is TGCGCCAGCAGCTTGGTGGGGAGCTCCTACAATGAGCAGTTCTTC.